These 5 T cell receptor beta chains were all obtained from the same sample, sequenced in a study of blood T cell repertoires in COVID-19. Profiling relied on immunoSEQ multiplex PCR, and the TCRdb table lists in-frame clones only, not all of them. The sample lists 150,000 to 250,000 clones, approximately 80% occurring once. Sequenced: PBMCs or T cells enriched from blood (not recorded which). These receptors all come from a man aged 35 to 55 who had recovered from COVID-19.

This clone occurred a few times. The V and J genes are TRBV7-2 and TRBJ1-2; D may be TRBD1 (6 bases). Looked up from germline, CDR1 is SGHTA and CDR2 is FQGNSA. The V end was cut by 1 base, the J end by 6 bases, with 24 bases between. The CDR3 sequence is 18 residues long. This CDR3 reads CASSLVGGSGRGENGYTF. The CDR3 DNA is TGTGCCAGCAGCTTAGTTGGGGGTTCGGGCAGGGGAGAGAATGGCTACACCTTC.

The rearrangement uses TRBV7-9 and TRBJ1-1; the D gene is possibly TRBD1 (6 bases). This CDR3 is built from 15 residues. V lost 1 base, J lost 5 bases, and 14 bases lay in between. Germline CDR1 is SEHNR and CDR2 is FQNEAQ (reference sequence). CDR3 amino acids: CASSLEDRRGTEAFF. CDR3 bases: TGTGCCAGCAGCTTAGAGGACAGAAGAGGGACTGAAGCTTTCTTT.

The chain is built from TRBV11-2 and TRBJ1-5, with D tentatively TRBD1 (5 bases). Deletions cut 2 bases from V and 2 bases from J, with 10 bases between. CDR1 SGHAT and CDR2 FQNNGV come from the germline V gene. This CDR3 is built from 15 residues. The CDR3 here is CASSLQGFGNQPQHF. The CDR3 coding sequence is TGTGCCAGCAGCTTACAGGGTTTTGGCAATCAGCCCCAGCATTTT.

The chain uses TRBV28 and TRBJ1-3, with 9 nucleotides matching TRBD1. This CDR3 is built from 17 residues. The germline gives CDR1 MDHEN, CDR2 SYDVKM. V trimming: 7 bases; J trimming: 3 bases; junction bases outside the gene matches: 13. The CDR3 sequence is CASTLQGAILGGNTIYF. The CDR3 DNA sequence: TGTGCCAGCACCCTACAGGGGGCGATTTTGGGTGGAAACACCATATATTTT.

The chain uses TRBV7-6 and TRBJ2-1; 8 bases are a match to TRBD2. CDR1 is SGHVS and CDR2 is FNYEAQ in the germline V gene. Unmatched junction bases numbered 16, after V lost 5 bases and J lost 4 bases. There are 18 residues in the CDR3. CDR3 in DNA: TGTGCCAGCAGCCCTACCTGGGGTGGAGCGGGGGCATACAATGAGCAGTTCTTC. The encoded protein is CASSPTWGGAGAYNEQFF. The variable domain in full, with the rest retrieved from reference TRBV7-6 and TRBJ2-1, is GAGVSQSPRYKVTKRGQDVALRCDPISGHVSLYWYRQALGQGPEFLTYFNYEAQQDKSGLPNDRFSAERPEGSISTLTIQRTEQRDSAMYRCASSPTWGGAGAYNEQFFGPGTRLTVL.